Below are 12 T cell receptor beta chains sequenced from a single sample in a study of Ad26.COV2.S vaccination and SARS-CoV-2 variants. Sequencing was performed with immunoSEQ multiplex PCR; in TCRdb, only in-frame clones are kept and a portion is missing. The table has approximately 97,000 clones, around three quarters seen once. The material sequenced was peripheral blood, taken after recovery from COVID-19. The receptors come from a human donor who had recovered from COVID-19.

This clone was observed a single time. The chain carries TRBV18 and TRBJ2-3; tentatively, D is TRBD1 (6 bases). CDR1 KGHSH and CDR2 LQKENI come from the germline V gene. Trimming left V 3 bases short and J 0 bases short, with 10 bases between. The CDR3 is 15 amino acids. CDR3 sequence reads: CASSPGQGSTDTQYF. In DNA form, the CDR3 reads TGTGCCAGCTCACCTGGTCAGGGGAGCACAGATACGCAGTATTTT. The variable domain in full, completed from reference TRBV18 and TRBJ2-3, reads NAGVMQNPRHLVRRRGQEARLRCSPMKGHSHVYWYRQLPEEGLKFMVYLQKENIIDESGMPKERFSAEFPKEGPSILRIQQVVRGDSAAYFCASSPGQGSTDTQYFGPGTRLTVL.

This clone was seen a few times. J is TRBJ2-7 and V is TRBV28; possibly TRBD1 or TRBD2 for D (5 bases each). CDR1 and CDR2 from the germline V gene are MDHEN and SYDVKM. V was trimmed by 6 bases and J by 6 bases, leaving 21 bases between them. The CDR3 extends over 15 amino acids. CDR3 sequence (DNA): TGTGCCAGCAGCCCAGATGAGGGACGAAACTCCGAGCAGTACTTC. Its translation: CASSPDEGRNSEQYF. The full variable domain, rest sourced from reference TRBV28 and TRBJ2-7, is DVKVTQSSRYLVKRTGEKVFLECVQDMDHENMFWYRQDPGLGLRLIYFSYDVKMKEKGDIPEGYSVSREKKERFSLILESASTNQTSMYLCASSPDEGRNSEQYFGPGTRLTVT.

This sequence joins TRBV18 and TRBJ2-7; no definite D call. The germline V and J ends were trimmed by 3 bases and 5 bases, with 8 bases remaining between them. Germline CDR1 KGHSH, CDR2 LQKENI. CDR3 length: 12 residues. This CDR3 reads CASSPGINEQYF. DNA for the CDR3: TGTGCCAGCTCACCGGGAATCAACGAGCAGTACTTC.

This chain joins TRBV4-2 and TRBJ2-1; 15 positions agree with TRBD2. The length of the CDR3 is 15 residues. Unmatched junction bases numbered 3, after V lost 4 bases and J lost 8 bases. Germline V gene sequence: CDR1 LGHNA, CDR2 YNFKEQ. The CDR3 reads CASSRGLAGGDEQFF. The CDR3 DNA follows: TGTGCCAGCAGCCGAGGACTAGCGGGGGGGGATGAGCAGTTCTTC.

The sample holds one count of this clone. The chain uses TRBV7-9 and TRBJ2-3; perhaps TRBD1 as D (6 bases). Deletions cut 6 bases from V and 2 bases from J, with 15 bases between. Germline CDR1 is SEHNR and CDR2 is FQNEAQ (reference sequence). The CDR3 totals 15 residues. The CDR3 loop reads CASSFHRDNTDTQYF. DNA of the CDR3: TGTGCCAGCAGTTTCCATCGGGACAACACAGATACGCAGTATTTT.

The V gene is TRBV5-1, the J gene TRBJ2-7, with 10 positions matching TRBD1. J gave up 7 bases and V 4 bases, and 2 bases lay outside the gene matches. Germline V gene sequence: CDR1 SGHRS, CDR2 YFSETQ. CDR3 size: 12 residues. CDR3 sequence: CASSGTGVEQYF. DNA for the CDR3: TGCGCCAGCAGCGGGACAGGGGTTGAGCAGTACTTC.

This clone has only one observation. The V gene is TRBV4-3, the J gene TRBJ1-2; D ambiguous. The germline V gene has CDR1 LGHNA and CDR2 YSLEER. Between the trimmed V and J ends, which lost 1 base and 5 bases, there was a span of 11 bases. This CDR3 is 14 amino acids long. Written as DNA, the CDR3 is TGCGCCAGCAGCCAAGTAAGAGGACCTTATGGCTACACCTTC. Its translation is CASSQVRGPYGYTF.

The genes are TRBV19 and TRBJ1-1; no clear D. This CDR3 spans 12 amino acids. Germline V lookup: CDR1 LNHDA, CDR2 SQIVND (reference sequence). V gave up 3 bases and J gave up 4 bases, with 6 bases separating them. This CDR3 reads CASSMFSTEAFF. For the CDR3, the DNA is TGTGCCAGTAGTATGTTCAGCACTGAAGCTTTCTTT.

The CDR3 loop reads CARQGALEQYF. Written as DNA, the CDR3 is TGTGCCAGACAGGGGGCCCTAGAGCAGTACTTC. The chain uses TRBV19 and TRBJ2-7, with TRBD1 identical over 9 bases. This CDR3 is built from 11 residues. With V trimmed by 9 bases and J by 7 bases, 4 bases remained unmatched. Germline CDR1 reads LNHDA; CDR2 reads SQIVND (reference sequence). The full variable domain, completed using reference TRBV19 and TRBJ2-7, is DGGITQSPKYLFRKEGQNVTLSCEQNLNHDAMYWYRQDPGQGLRLIYYSQIVNDFQKGDIAEGYSVSREKKESFPLTVTSAQKNPTAFYLCARQGALEQYFGPGTRLTVT.

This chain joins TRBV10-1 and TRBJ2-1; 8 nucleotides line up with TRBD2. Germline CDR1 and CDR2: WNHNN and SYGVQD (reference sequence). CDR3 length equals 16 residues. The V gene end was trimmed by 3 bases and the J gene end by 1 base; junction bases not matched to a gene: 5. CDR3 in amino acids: CASSDGGGGSYNEQFF. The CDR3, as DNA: TGCGCCAGCAGTGATGGTGGCGGGGGGTCCTACAATGAGCAGTTCTTC.

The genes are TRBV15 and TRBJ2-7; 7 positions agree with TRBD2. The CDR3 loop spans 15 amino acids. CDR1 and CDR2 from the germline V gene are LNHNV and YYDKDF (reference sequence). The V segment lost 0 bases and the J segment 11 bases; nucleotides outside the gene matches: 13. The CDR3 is CATSRDYGGLREEYF. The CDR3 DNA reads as TGTGCCACCAGCAGAGATTATGGGGGACTACGCGAAGAGTACTTC.

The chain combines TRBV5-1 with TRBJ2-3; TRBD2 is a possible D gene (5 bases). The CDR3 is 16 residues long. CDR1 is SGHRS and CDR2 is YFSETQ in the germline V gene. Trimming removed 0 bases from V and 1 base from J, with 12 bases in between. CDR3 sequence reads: CASSLGSGFGTDTQYF. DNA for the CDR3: TGCGCCAGCAGCTTGGGTTCGGGGTTCGGCACAGATACGCAGTATTTT. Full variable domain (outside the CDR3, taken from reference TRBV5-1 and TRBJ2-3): KAGVTQTPRYLIKTRGQQVTLSCSPISGHRSVSWYQQTPGQGLQFLFEYFSETQRNKGNFPGRFSGRQFSNSRSEMNVSTLELGDSALYLCASSLGSGFGTDTQYFGPGTRLTVL.